The clone carrying this T cell receptor (beta chain) showed up many times. According to the study, genomic DNA was the template for TCR beta VDJ and CDR3 profiling. TCRdb independently ran MiXCR on the reads; one entry per CDR3 protein. The sample lists 450,000 to 600,000 distinct CDR3 sequences; approximately 32% were seen once. This specimen belongs to a study of CD8+CD57+ T cells in acquired aplastic anemia. Study information: Mean yield of DNA from sorted CD4+ and CD8+ cells was approximately 3 ug.

The CDR3 runs to 12 residues. The V gene end was trimmed by 11 bases and the J gene end by 4 bases; junction bases not matched to a gene: 7. CD8+CD57+ cell expansion had been shown by flow cytometry in patients chosen for sequencing. Each patient carried a diagnosis of severe acquired aplastic anemia. This TCR came from a human donor with aplastic anemia. The chain recombines TRBV12-3 or TRBV12-4 with TRBJ2-7; 8 nucleotides match TRBD1. The sample was sorted CD4+, CD8+, or CD8+CD57+ T cells (not recorded which) from PBMCs. Here the CDR3 reads CAEGTGDYEQYF. In DNA, the CDR3 is TGTGCCGAAGGGACAGGCGATTACGAGCAGTACTTC.